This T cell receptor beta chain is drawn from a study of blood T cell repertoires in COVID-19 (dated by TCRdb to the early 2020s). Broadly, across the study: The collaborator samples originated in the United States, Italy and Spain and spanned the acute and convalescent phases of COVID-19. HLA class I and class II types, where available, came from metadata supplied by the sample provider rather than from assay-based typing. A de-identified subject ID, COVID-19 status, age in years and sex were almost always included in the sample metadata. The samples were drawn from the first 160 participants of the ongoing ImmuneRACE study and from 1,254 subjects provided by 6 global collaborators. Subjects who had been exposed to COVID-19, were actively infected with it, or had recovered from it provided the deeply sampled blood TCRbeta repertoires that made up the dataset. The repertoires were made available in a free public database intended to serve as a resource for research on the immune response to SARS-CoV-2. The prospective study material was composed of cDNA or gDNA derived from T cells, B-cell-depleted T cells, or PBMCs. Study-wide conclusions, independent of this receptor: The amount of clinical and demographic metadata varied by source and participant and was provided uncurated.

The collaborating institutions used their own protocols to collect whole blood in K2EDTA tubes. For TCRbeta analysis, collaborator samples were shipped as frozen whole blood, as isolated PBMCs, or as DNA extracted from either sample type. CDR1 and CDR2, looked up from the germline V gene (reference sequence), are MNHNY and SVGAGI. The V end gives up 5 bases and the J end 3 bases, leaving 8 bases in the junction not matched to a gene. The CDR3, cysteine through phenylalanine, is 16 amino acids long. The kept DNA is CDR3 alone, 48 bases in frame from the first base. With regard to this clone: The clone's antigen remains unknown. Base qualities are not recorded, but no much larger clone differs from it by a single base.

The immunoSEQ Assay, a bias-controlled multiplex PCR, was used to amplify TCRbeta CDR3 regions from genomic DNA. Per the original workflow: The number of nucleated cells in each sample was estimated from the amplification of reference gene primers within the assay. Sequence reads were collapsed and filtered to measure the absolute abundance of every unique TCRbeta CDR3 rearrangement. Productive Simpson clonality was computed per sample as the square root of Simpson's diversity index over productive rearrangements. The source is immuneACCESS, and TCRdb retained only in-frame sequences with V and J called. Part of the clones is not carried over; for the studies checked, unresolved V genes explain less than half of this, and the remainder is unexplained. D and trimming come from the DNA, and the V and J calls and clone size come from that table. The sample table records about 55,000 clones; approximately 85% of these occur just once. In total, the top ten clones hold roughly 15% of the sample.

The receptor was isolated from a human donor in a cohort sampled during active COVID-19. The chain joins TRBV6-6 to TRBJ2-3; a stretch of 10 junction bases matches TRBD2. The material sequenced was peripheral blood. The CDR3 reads CASSKPQGLATDTQYF. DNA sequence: TGTGCCAGCAGTAAACCCCAGGGACTAGCGACAGATACGCAGTATTTT.